This T cell receptor beta chain was profiled in a study of technical replicates of blood from a few donors. Sequenced by immunoSEQ multiplex PCR; TCRdb stores in-frame clones only, minus some. The table records about 82,000 clones, 96% of them present only once. Germline CDR1 reads SGHVS; CDR2 reads FNYEAQ. This CDR3 comprises 15 residues. V was trimmed by 6 bases and J by 0 bases, leaving 12 bases between them. The chain carries TRBV7-6 and TRBJ2-1; TRBD2 might be the D (5 bases). This receptor was identified in a human donor in good health. Sequenced sample: T cells isolated from PBMCs. CDR3 loop: CASRRTSLSYNEQFF. The DNA for the CDR3 is TGTGCCAGCAGGCGTACTAGTCTCTCCTACAATGAGCAGTTCTTC.